The 4 T cell receptor beta chains below were found in one sample sequenced in a study of cytomegalovirus exposure and HLA in healthy donors. PCR was performed using 60 Vbeta and 13 Jbeta primers. Repertoires were generated with immunoSEQ multiplex PCR, while TCRdb's copy carries only in-frame clones and drops some. The sample holds about 180,000 clones, 77% seen once. The material sequenced was PBMCs. Receptors were obtained from a man between 18 and 29 years old in good health and CMV-seronegative.

The chain links TRBV6-6 to TRBJ1-2; D not resolved. Germline lookup yields CDR1 MNHNY and CDR2 SVGAGI (reference sequence). The length of the CDR3 is 12 residues. Trimming took 5 bases from V and 4 from J, leaving 8 bases between them. The CDR3 is CASSKPPYGYTF. As DNA, the CDR3 is TGTGCCAGCAGTAAGCCTCCCTATGGCTACACCTTC.

The J gene is TRBJ2-1, the V gene TRBV11-3; TRBD1 matches 11 bases. The V gene end was trimmed by 5 bases and the J gene end by 6 bases; junction bases not matched to a gene: 6. The germline V gene encodes CDR1 SGHNT and CDR2 YENEEA. The CDR3 spans 15 residues. The CDR3, as DNA: TGTGCCAGCAGCCCCGGACAGGGGGCTGCCAATGAGCAGTTCTTC. Protein: CASSPGQGAANEQFF. The full variable domain, in which reference TRBV11-3 and TRBJ2-1 provide the parts outside the CDR3, is EAGVVQSPRYKIIEKKQPVAFWCNPISGHNTLYWYLQNLGQGPELLIRYENEEAVDDSQLPKDRFSAERLKGVDSTLKIQPAELGDSAVYLCASSPGQGAANEQFFGPGTRLTVL.

This chain joins TRBV6-9 and TRBJ2-1; 11 bases map to TRBD2. This CDR3 is built from 21 residues. From germline, CDR1 is MNHGY and CDR2 SVAAGI. J gave up 0 bases and V 6 bases, and 19 bases lay outside the gene matches. CDR3 amino acids: CASSLAGTSGLPWGSYNEQFF. The CDR3 nucleotides read TGTGCCAGCAGCCTTGCCGGGACTAGCGGCCTACCATGGGGCTCCTACAATGAGCAGTTCTTC.

There are a few counts of this clone. The chain carries TRBV19 and TRBJ2-7, with 7 bases lining up with TRBD2. Germline CDR1 reads LNHDA; CDR2 reads SQIVND (reference sequence). This CDR3 region has 16 residues. Trimming removed 4 bases from V and 1 base from J; junction bases left unmatched: 10. The CDR3 DNA is TGTGCCAGTAGTAGGGTGCTAGCGGCTCCATCCTACGAGCAGTACTTC. The encoded protein is CASSRVLAAPSYEQYF.